This T cell receptor (beta chain) was identified during a study of blood T cell repertoires in COVID-19. The CDR3 covers 13 residues. The V end lost 4 bases, the J end lost 5 bases, and 12 bases lay between the germline ends. The germline V gene encodes CDR1 LNHDA and CDR2 SQIVND (reference sequence). Some clones are missing from TCRdb's copy, which holds only in-frame ones; the method was immunoSEQ multiplex PCR. The profile shows more than 250,000 clones, just over 85% of them singletons. V usage is TRBV19 and J usage is TRBJ2-7, with D maybe TRBD2 (5 bases). The clonotype was recovered from a woman aged 18 to 35 who had recovered from COVID-19. Source material: PBMCs or T cells enriched from blood (not recorded which). CDR3 sequence: CASSTAYGNEQYF. CDR3 nucleotide sequence: TGTGCCAGTAGTACCGCATACGGGAACGAGCAGTACTTC.